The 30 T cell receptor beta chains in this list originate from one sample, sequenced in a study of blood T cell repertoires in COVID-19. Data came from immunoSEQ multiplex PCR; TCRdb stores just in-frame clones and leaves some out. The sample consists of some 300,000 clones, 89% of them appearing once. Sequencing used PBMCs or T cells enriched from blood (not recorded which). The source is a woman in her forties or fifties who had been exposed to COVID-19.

This chain's CDR3 is CASSGNDDRGSHNTEAFF. The CDR3 DNA sequence: TGTGCCAGCAGCGGGAATGACGACAGAGGCTCCCACAACACTGAAGCTTTCTTT. The V gene is TRBV7-9, the J gene TRBJ1-1, with D tentatively TRBD1 (5 bases). Germline assignment: CDR1 SEHNR and CDR2 FQNEAQ (reference sequence). V lost 5 bases and J 2 bases, leaving 24 bases between the germline ends. The CDR3 covers 18 residues. Together with reference TRBV7-9 and TRBJ1-1, the CDR3 gives the full variable domain: DTGVSQNPRHKITKRGQNVTFRCDPISEHNRLYWYRQTLGQGPEFLTYFQNEAQLEKSRLLSDRFSAERPKGSFSTLEIQRTEQGDSAMYLCASSGNDDRGSHNTEAFFGQGTRLTVV.

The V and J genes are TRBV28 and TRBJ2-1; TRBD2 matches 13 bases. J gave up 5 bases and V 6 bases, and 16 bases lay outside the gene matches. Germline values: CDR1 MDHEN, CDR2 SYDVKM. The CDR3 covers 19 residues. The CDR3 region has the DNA TGTGCCAGCAGCCCTATGATAGGACTAGCGGGGGCACGCCACAATGAGCAGTTCTTC. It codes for CASSPMIGLAGARHNEQFF.

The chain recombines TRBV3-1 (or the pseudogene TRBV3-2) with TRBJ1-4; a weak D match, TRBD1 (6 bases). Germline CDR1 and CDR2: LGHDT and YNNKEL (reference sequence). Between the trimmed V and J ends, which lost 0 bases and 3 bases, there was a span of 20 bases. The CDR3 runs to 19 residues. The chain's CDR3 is CASSQDPWGRGASNEKLFF. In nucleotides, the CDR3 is TGTGCCAGCAGCCAAGATCCGTGGGGGCGCGGAGCCTCTAATGAAAAACTGTTTTTT.

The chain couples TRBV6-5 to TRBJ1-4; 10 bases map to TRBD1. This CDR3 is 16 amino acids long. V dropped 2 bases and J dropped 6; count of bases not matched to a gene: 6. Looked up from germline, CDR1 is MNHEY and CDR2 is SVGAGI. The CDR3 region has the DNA TGTGCCAGCAGTTACGGCGCCGGGACAGGGGATGAAAAACTGTTTTTT. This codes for CASSYGAGTGDEKLFF.

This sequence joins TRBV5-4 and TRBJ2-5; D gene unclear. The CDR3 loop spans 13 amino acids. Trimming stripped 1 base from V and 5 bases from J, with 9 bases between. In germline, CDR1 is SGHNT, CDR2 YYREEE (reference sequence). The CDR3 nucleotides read TGTGCCAGCAGCTTGTTTAACGGGGAGACCCAGTACTTC. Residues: CASSLFNGETQYF.

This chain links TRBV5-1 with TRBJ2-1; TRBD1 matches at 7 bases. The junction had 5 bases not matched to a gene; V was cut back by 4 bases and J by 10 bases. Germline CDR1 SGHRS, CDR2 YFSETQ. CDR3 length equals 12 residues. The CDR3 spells CASSNDRAEQFF. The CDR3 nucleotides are TGCGCCAGCAGCAATGACAGGGCGGAGCAGTTCTTC. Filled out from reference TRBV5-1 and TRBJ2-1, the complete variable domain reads KAGVTQTPRYLIKTRGQQVTLSCSPISGHRSVSWYQQTPGQGLQFLFEYFSETQRNKGNFPGRFSGRQFSNSRSEMNVSTLELGDSALYLCASSNDRAEQFFGPGTRLTVL.

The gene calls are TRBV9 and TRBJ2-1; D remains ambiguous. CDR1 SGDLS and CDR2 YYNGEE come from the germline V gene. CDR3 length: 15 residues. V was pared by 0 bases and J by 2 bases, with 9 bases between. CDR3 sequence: CASSVERWTYNEQFF. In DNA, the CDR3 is TGTGCCAGCAGCGTAGAGCGCTGGACCTACAATGAGCAGTTCTTC.

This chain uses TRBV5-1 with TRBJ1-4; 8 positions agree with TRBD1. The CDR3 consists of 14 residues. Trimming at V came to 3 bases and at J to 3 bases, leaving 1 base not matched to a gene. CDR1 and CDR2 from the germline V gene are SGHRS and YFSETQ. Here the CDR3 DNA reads TGCGCCAGCAGCTCACAGGGGGCTAATGAAAAACTGTTTTTT. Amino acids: CASSSQGANEKLFF.

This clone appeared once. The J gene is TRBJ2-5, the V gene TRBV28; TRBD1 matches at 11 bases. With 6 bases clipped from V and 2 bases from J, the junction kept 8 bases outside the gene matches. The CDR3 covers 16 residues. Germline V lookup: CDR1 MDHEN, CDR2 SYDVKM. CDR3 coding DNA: TGTGCCAGCAGCCGCTTCCGGGACAGGGGGCAAGAGACCCAGTACTTC. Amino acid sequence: CASSRFRDRGQETQYF.

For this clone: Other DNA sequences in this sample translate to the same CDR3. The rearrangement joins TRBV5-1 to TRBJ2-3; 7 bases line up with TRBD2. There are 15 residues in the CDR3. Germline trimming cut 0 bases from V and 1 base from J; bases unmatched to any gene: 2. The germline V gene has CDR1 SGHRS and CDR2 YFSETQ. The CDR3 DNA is TGCGCCAGCAGCTTGGGCCTAGCGGGCACAGATACGCAGTATTTT. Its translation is CASSLGLAGTDTQYF.

In DNA form, the CDR3 reads TGTGCCAGTAGCCAGTCGGACAGGGTAAACACTGAAGCTTTCTTT. Its protein is CASSQSDRVNTEAFF. This chain connects TRBV19 to TRBJ1-1, with 8 bases lining up with TRBD1. The V gene's germline CDR1 is LNHDA and CDR2 SQIVND (reference sequence). The CDR3 runs to 15 residues. The V gene end was trimmed by 6 bases and the J gene end by 2 bases; junction bases not matched to a gene: 8.

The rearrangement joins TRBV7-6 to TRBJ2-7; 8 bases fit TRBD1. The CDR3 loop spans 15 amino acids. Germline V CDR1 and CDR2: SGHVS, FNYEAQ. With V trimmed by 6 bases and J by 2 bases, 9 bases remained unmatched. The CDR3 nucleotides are TGTGCCAGCAGTCCCGGGACAGGCAATCCCTACGAGCAGTACTTC. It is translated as CASSPGTGNPYEQYF.

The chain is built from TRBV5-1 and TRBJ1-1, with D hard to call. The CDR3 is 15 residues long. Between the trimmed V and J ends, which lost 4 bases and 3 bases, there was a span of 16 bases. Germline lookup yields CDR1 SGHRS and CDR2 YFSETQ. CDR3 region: CASSPPGGTDTEAFF. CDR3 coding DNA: TGCGCCAGCAGCCCCCCCGGAGGCACAGACACTGAAGCTTTCTTT.

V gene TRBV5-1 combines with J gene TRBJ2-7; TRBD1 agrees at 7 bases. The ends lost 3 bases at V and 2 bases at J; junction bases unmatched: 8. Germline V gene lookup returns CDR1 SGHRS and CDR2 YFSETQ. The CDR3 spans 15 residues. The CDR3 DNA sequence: TGCGCCAGCAGCTCGTGGACAGGCGTAACCTACGAGCAGTACTTC. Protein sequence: CASSSWTGVTYEQYF.

The DNA of the CDR3 is TGTGCCAGCAGTTTATTTCGGGCAGGGGGAACGGCTGAAGCTTTCTTT. Translation: CASSLFRAGGTAEAFF. V and J are TRBV28 and TRBJ1-1; 7 nucleotides match TRBD1. CDR3 length: 16 amino acids. The V gene end was trimmed by 1 base and the J gene end by 6 bases; junction bases not matched to a gene: 11. Per the germline V gene, CDR1 is MDHEN and CDR2 is SYDVKM.

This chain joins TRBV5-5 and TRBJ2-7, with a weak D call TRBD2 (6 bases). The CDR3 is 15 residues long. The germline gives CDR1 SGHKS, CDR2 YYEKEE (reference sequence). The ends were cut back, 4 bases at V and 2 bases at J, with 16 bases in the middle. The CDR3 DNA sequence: TGTGCCAGCAGCCCGCGGGGTGGCGCCACCTACGAGCAGTACTTC. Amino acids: CASSPRGGATYEQYF.

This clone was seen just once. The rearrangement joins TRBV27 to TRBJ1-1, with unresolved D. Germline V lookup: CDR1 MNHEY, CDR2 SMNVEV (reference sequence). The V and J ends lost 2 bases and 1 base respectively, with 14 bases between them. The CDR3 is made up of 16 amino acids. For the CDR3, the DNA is TGTGCCAGCAGTTTAATGTGGGCAGTCCGGAACACTGAAGCTTTCTTT. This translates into CASSLMWAVRNTEAFF.

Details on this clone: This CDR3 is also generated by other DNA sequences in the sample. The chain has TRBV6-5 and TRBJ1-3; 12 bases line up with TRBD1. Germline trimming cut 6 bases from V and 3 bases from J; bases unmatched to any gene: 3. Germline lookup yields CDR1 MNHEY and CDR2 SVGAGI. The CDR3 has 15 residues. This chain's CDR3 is CASSRDRGLGNTIYF. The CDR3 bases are TGTGCCAGCAGCCGGGACAGGGGGCTTGGAAACACCATATATTTT.

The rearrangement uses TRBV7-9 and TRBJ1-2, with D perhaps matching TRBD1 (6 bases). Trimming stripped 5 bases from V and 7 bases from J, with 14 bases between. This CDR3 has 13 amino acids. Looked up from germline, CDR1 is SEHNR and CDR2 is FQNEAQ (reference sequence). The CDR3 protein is CASSPQGLGGYTF. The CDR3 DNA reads TGTGCCAGCAGCCCGCAGGGGTTGGGTGGCTACACCTTC.

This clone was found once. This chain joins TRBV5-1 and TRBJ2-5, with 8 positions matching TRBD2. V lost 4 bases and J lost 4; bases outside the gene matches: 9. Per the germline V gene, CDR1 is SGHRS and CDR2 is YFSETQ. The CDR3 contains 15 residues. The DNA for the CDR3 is TGCGCCAGCAGCCAGGGCGGGGGGATAGCAGAGACCCAGTACTTC. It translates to CASSQGGGIAETQYF.

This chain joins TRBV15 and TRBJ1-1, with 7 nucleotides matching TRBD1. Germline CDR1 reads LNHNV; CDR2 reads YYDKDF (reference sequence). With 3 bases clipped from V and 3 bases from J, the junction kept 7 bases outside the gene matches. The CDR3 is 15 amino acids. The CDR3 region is CATSRRGQTDTEAFF. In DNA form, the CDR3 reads TGTGCCACCAGCAGGAGGGGACAGACGGACACTGAAGCTTTCTTT.

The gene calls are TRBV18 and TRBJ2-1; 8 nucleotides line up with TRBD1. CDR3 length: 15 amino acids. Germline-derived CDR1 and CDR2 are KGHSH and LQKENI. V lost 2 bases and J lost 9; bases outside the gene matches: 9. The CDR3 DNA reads TGTGCCAGCTCACCAAAGACAGGGGAGCAATCTGAGCAGTTCTTC. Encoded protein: CASSPKTGEQSEQFF. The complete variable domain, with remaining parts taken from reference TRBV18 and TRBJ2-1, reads NAGVMQNPRHLVRRRGQEARLRCSPMKGHSHVYWYRQLPEEGLKFMVYLQKENIIDESGMPKERFSAEFPKEGPSILRIQQVVRGDSAAYFCASSPKTGEQSEQFFGPGTRLTVL.

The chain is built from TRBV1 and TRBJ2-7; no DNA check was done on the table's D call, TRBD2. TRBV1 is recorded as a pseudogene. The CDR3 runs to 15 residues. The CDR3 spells CTSSQGLAGAYEQYF. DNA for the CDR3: TGCACCAGCAGCCAAGGGCTAGCGGGGGCCTACGAGCAGTACTTC.

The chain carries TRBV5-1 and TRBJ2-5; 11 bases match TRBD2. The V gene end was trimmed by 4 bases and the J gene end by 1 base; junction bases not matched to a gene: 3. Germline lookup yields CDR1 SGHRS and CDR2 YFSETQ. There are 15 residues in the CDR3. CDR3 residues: CASSMGLAVQETQYF. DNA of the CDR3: TGCGCCAGCAGCATGGGACTAGCGGTCCAAGAGACCCAGTACTTC.

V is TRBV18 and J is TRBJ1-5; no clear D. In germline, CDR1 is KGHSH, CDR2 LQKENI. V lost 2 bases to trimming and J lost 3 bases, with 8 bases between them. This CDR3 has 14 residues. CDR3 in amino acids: CASSPGLNNQPQHF. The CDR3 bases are TGTGCCAGCTCACCAGGACTGAACAATCAGCCCCAGCATTTT. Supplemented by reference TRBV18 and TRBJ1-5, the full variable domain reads NAGVMQNPRHLVRRRGQEARLRCSPMKGHSHVYWYRQLPEEGLKFMVYLQKENIIDESGMPKERFSAEFPKEGPSILRIQQVVRGDSAAYFCASSPGLNNQPQHFGDGTRLSIL.

The CDR3 loop reads CASSLVGQNYGYTF. The CDR3 nucleotides are TGTGCCAGCAGCTTGGTGGGACAGAACTATGGCTACACCTTC. V gene TRBV5-4 combines with J gene TRBJ1-2; 7 bases map to TRBD1. Germline trimming cut 0 bases from V and 2 bases from J; bases unmatched to any gene: 1. CDR1 is SGHNT and CDR2 is YYREEE in the germline V gene (reference sequence). CDR3 length: 14 amino acids.

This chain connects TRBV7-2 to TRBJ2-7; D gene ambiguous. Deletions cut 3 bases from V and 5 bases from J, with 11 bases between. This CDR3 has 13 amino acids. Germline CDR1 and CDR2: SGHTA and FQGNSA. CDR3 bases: TGTGCCAGCAGCTTTCTTGACTCGCACGAGCAGTACTTC. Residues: CASSFLDSHEQYF.

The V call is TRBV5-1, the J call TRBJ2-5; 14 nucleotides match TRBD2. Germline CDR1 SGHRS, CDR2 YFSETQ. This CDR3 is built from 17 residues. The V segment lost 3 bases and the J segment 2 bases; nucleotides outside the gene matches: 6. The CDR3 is CASSWSGLAGVQETQYF. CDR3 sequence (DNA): TGCGCCAGCAGCTGGTCGGGACTAGCGGGGGTGCAAGAGACCCAGTACTTC.

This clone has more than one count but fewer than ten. This CDR3 is CASSQSLDRELVKGYTF. The CDR3 DNA follows: TGTGCCAGCAGCCAATCCCTGGACAGGGAGCTGGTTAAGGGCTACACCTTC. The chain has TRBV4-2 and TRBJ1-2; 8 bases match TRBD1. Germline loops: CDR1 LGHNA, CDR2 YNFKEQ. The CDR3 contains 17 residues. V shed 2 bases, J shed 8 bases, and the junction held 16 bases outside the gene matches.

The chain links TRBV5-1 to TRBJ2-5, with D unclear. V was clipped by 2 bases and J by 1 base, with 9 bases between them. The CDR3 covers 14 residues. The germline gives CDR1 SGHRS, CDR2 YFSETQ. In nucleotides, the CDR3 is TGCGCCAGCAGCTTACAGAATACCCAAGAGACCCAGTACTTC. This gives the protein CASSLQNTQETQYF.